This T cell receptor (beta chain) was found in a study of T cells in Graves' hyperthyroidism and ophthalmopathy. Study observations and caveats: Blood also showed most of the thyroid clonotypes that were expanded above 0.001. Ophthalmopathy was separated from stable hyperthyroidism by a 13 V-J model.

Diagnosis relied on clinical symptoms, serum thyroxine and TRAb, thyroid ultrasound and orbital computed tomography. It was RNA transcripts that yielded the amplified TCR beta CDR3 regions. First-round RT-PCR of the TCR CDR3 relied on the HTBI primer set. A single record per CDR3 protein comes from TCRdb applying MiXCR to the multiplex PCR reads. This sample has 350,000 to 450,000 distinct CDR3 sequences, with about 14% found just once. This clonotype was counted at least ten times. Its antigen is as yet unknown. This CDR3 has 13 amino acids. Trimming took off 4 bases at V and 2 bases at J, with 10 bases between the two ends. Germline CDR1 SQVTM, CDR2 ANQGSEA.

This sequence was found in a woman aged 60-70 years with Graves' hyperthyroidism. The chain employs TRBV29-1 and TRBJ2-3; D assignment may be TRBD1 or TRBD2 (5 bases each). The sample consisted of blood. The CDR3 DNA reads as TGCAGCGTTGCGGGACGTTACACAGATACGCAGTATTTT. It specifies CSVAGRYTDTQYF.